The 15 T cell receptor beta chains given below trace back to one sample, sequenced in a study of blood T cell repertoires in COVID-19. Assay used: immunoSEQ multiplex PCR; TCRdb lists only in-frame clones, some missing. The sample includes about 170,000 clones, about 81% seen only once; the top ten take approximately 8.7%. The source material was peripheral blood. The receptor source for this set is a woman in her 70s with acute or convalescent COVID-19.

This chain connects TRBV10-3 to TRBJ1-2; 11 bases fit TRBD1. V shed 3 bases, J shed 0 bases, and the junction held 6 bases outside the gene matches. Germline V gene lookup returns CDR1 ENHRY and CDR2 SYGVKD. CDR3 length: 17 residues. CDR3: CAISDSDRGHPNYGYTF. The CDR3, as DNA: TGTGCCATCAGTGATTCGGACAGGGGGCATCCTAACTATGGCTACACCTTC.

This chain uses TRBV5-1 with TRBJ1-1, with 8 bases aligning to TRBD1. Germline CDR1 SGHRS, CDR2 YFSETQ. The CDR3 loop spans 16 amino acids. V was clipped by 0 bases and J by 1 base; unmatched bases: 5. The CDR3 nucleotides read TGCGCCAGCAGCTTGGCCTCGGACAGGGAGAACACTGAAGCTTTCTTT. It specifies CASSLASDRENTEAFF.

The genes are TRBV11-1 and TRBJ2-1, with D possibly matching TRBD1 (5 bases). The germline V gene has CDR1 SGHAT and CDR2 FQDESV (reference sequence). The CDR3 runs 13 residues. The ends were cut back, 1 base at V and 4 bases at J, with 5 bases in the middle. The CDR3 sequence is CASSLGQYNEQFF. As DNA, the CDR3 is TGTGCCAGCAGCTTAGGACAGTACAATGAGCAGTTCTTC.

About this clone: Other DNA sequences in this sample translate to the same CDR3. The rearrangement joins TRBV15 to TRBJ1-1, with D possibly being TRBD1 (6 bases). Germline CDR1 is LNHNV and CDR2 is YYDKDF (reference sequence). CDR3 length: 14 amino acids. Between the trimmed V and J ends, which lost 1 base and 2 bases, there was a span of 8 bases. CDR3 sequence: CATSRGGLNTEAFF. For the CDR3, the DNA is TGTGCCACCAGCAGAGGGGGGCTTAACACTGAAGCTTTCTTT.

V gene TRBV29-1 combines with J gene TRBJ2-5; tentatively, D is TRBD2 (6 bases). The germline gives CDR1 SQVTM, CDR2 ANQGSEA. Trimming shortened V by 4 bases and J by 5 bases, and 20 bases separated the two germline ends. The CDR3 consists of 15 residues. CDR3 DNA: TGCAGCGTTGCCCCTTCAGGGTCGGGGAGGGAGACCCAGTACTTC. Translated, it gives CSVAPSGSGRETQYF.

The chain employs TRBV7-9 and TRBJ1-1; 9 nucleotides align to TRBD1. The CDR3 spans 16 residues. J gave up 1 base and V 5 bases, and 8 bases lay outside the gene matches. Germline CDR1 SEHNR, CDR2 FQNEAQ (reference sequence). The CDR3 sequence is CASSVVMDRGNTEAFF. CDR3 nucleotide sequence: TGTGCCAGCAGCGTCGTCATGGACAGGGGGAACACTGAAGCTTTCTTT.

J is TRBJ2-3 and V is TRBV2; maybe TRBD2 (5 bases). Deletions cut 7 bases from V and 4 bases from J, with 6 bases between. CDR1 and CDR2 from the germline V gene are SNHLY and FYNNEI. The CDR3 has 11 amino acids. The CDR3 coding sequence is TGTGCCAGCAAAGCGGCAGATACGCAGTATTTT. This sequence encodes CASKAADTQYF.

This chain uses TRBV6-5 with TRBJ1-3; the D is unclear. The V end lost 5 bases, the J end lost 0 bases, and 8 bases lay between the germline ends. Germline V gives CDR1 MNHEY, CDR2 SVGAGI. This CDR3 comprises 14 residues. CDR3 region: CASSRLVSGNTIYF. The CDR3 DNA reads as TGTGCCAGCAGTAGACTCGTCTCTGGAAACACCATATATTTT.

CDR3 sequence reads: CASSSIAGGIPYEQYF. As DNA, the CDR3 is TGTGCCAGCAGTTCCATAGCGGGAGGGATACCCTACGAGCAGTACTTC. J is TRBJ2-7 and V is TRBV28, with TRBD2 matching over 11 bases. The junction had 7 bases not matched to a gene; V was cut back by 4 bases and J by 2 bases. CDR1 is MDHEN and CDR2 is SYDVKM in the germline V gene. The CDR3 consists of 16 residues.

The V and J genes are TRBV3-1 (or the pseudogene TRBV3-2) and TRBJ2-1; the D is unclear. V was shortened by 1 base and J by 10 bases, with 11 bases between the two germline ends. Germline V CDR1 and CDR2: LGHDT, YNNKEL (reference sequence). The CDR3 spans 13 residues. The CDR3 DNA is TGTGCCAGCAGCCAAGTTACGAGCTCCGAGCAGTTCTTC. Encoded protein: CASSQVTSSEQFF.

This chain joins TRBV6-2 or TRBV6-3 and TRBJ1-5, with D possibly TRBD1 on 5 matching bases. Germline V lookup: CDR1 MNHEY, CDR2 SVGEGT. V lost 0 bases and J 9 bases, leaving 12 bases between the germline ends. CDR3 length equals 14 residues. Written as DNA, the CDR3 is TGTGCCAGCAGTTACTCTTCAGGGATGACGCCCCAGCATTTT. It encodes CASSYSSGMTPQHF.

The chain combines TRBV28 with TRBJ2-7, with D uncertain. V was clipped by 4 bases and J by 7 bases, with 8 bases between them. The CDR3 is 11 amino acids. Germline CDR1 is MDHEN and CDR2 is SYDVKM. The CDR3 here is CASSWSREQYF. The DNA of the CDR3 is TGTGCCAGCAGTTGGAGTAGAGAGCAGTACTTC.

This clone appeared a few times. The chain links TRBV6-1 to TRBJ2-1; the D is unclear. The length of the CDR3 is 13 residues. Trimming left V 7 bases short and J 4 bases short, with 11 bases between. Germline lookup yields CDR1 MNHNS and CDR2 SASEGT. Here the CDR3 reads CASKDASYNEQFF. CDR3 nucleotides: TGTGCCAGCAAAGATGCTAGTTACAATGAGCAGTTCTTC.

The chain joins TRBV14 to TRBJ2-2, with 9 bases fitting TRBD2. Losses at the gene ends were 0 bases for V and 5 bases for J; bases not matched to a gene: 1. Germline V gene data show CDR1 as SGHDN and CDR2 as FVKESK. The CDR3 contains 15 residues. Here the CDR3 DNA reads TGTGCCAGCAGCCAAGACGGACTAGCGACCGGGGAGCTGTTTTTT. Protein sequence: CASSQDGLATGELFF. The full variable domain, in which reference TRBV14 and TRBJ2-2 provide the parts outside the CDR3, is EAGVTQFPSHSVIEKGQTVTLRCDPISGHDNLYWYRRVMGKEIKFLLHFVKESKQDESGMPNNRFLAERTGGTYSTLKVQPAELEDSGVYFCASSQDGLATGELFFGEGSRLTVL.

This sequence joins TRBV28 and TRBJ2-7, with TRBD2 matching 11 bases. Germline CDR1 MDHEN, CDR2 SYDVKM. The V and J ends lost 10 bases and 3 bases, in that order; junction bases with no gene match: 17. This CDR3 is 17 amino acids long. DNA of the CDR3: TGTGCCACCTCCGGGGCTAGCGGGAGGACCATCCACTACGAGCAGTACTTC. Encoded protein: CATSGASGRTIHYEQYF.